The 9 T cell receptor beta chains below come from one sample, sequenced in a study of T cells after yellow fever vaccination. MiXCR, applied by TCRdb to the 5' RACE reads, yields one record per CDR3 protein. The table lists roughly 85,000 distinct CDR3 sequences, approximately 12% of them singletons. The sample here was CD8+ T cells not binding an NS4B(214-222) dextramer, sorted from PBMCs, taken approximately 20 days after the first yellow fever vaccination. These receptor sequences come from a man between 18 and 35 years old who received the YFV17D yellow fever vaccine.

This clonotype has just a few counts. The V call is TRBV5-1, the J call TRBJ2-7, with D possibly being TRBD2 (6 bases). The germline V and J ends were trimmed by 4 bases and 1 base, with 15 bases remaining between them. The CDR3 extends over 15 amino acids. The V gene's germline CDR1 is SGHRS and CDR2 YFSETQ. For the CDR3, the DNA is TGCGCCAGCAGCGGTTCCGGGGAGGCGTCCTACGAGCAGTACTTC. It yields the protein CASSGSGEASYEQYF.

The V gene is TRBV18, the J gene TRBJ2-7; 9 positions agree with TRBD1. V shed 0 bases, J shed 6 bases, and the junction held 9 bases outside the gene matches. Germline-derived CDR1 and CDR2 are KGHSH and LQKENI. This CDR3 has 16 residues. The CDR3 protein is CASSPPRSDRGLEQYV. CDR3 nucleotide sequence: TGTGCCAGCTCACCACCTCGTTCGGACAGGGGCCTCGAGCAGTACGTC.

J is TRBJ2-4 and V is TRBV2; TRBD1 matches 10 bases. V lost 5 bases and J lost 5; bases outside the gene matches: 3. The CDR3 totals 14 residues. CDR1 is SNHLY, CDR2 FYNNEI, per germline. CDR3: CASSSGQGENIQYF. CDR3 nucleotides: TGTGCCAGCAGTTCTGGACAGGGGGAAAACATTCAGTACTTC.

In its sample, this clonotype was seen a few times. The J gene is TRBJ2-3, the V gene TRBV12-3 or TRBV12-4; D remains ambiguous. The length of the CDR3 is 12 residues. Trimming removed 2 bases at V and 6 bases at J, with 6 bases between. CDR3: CASSLSFDTQYF. CDR3 DNA: TGTGCCAGCAGTTTAAGCTTCGATACGCAGTATTTT.

V and J are TRBV4-1 and TRBJ1-4, with D possibly being TRBD1 (6 bases). The CDR3 has 15 residues. V lost 4 bases, J lost 6 bases, and 15 bases lay in between. The germline CDR1 and CDR2 sequences are MGHRA and YSYEKL. The CDR3 nucleotides read TGCGCCAGCAGCCCCTACGGGGGGCGGGATGAAAAACTGTTTTTT. Its protein product is CASSPYGGRDEKLFF.

Only a few counts were recorded for this clonotype. V gene TRBV7-9 combines with J gene TRBJ1-1, with D maybe TRBD1 (6 bases). Deletions cut 5 bases from V and 11 bases from J, with 12 bases between. CDR3 size: 11 residues. Germline CDR1 and CDR2: SEHNR and FQNEAQ (reference sequence). The CDR3 loop is CASSPGGGAFF. The CDR3 DNA follows: TGTGCCAGCAGCCCCGGAGGGGGGGCTTTCTTT.

The chain is built from TRBV20-1 and TRBJ2-6; D unresolved. The length of the CDR3 is 15 residues. Germline CDR1 is DFQATT and CDR2 is SNEGSKA (reference sequence). V lost 5 bases to trimming and J lost 6 bases, with 17 bases between them. The CDR3 loop reads CSAGGIDFEANVLTF. Written as DNA, the CDR3 is TGCAGTGCTGGTGGGATTGATTTCGAGGCCAACGTCCTGACTTTC.

This clonotype has only a few counts. V gene TRBV6-5 combines with J gene TRBJ1-2; 8 bases align to TRBD1. CDR1 and CDR2 from the germline V gene are MNHEY and SVGAGI. V dropped 2 bases and J dropped 4; count of bases not matched to a gene: 9. This CDR3 comprises 16 residues. The CDR3 DNA follows: TGTGCCAGCAGTTACCTACCGACAGGGGAGCTCTATGGCTACACCTTC. Amino acid sequence: CASSYLPTGELYGYTF.

This clonotype was observed a few times. The chain has TRBV11-2 and TRBJ1-1; D remains unclear. V was shortened by 8 bases and J by 0 bases, with 16 bases between the two germline ends. CDR1 is SGHAT, CDR2 FQNNGV, per germline. This CDR3 comprises 15 residues. The CDR3 bases are TGTGCCAGCGCCACAGACGGCCTGATGAACACTGAAGCTTTCTTT. It translates to CASATDGLMNTEAFF.